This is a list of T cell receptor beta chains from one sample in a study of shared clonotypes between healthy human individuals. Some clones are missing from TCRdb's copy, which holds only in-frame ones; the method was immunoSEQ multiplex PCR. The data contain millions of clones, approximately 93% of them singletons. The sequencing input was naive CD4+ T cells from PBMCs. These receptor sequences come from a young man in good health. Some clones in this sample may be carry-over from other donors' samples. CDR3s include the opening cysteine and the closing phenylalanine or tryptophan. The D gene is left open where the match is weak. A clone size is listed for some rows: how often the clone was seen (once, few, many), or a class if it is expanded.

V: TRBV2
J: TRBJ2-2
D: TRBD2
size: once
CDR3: CASIASGRYGELFF
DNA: TGTGCCAGCATAGCTAGCGGGAGGTACGGGGAGCTGTTTTTT

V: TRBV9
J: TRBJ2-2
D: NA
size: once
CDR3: CASSVGFGVTGELFF
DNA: TGTGCCAGCAGCGTAGGCTTTGGGGTCACCGGGGAGCTGTTTTTT

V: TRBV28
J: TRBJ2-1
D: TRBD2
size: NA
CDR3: CASLPGGSGRVYNEQFF
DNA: TGTGCCAGCCTACCCGGGGGTAGCGGGAGGGTCTACAATGAGCAGTTCTTC

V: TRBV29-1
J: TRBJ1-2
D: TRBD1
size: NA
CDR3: CSARPGTANYGYTF
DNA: TGCAGCGCTCGTCCCGGGACAGCTAACTATGGCTACACCTTC

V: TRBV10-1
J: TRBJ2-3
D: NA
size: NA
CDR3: CASSEGGKGVTDTQYF
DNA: TGCGCCAGCAGTGAGGGAGGGAAGGGGGTCACAGATACGCAGTATTTT

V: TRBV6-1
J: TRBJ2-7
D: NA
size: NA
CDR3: CASSEVAQGSFEQYF
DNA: TGTGCCAGCAGTGAAGTGGCGCAGGGGTCTTTCGAGCAGTACTTC

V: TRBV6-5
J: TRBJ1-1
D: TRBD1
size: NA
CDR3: CASSYSGQGRTEAFF
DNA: TGTGCCAGCAGTTACTCCGGACAGGGAAGGACTGAAGCTTTCTTT

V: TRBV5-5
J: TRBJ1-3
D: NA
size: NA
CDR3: CASSPTGTRGNTIYF
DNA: TGTGCCAGCAGCCCAACCGGGACTAGGGGAAACACCATATATTTT

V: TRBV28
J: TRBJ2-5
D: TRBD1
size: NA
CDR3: CASSFRGRETQYF
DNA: TGTGCCAGCAGTTTCAGGGGGCGGGAGACCCAGTACTTC

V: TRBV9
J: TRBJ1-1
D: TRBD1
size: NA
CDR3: CASSGGQGNTEAFF
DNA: TGTGCCAGCAGCGGGGGACAGGGGAACACTGAAGCTTTCTTT

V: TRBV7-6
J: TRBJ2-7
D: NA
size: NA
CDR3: CASSPKWAMTSYEQYF
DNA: TGTGCCAGCAGCCCCAAGTGGGCAATGACTTCCTACGAGCAGTACTTC

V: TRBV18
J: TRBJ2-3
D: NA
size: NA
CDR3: CASSPGLAYSTDTQYF
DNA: TGTGCCAGCTCACCAGGGCTAGCGTATAGCACAGATACGCAGTATTTT

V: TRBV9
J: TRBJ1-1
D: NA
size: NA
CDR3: CASSVGIIRGTEAFF
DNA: TGTGCCAGCAGCGTAGGAATCATTCGGGGCACTGAAGCTTTCTTT

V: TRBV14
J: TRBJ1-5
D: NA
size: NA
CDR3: CASSQESRRIQPQHF
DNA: TGTGCCAGCAGCCAAGAAAGTCGGAGAATCCAGCCCCAGCATTTT

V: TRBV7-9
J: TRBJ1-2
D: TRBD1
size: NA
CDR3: CASSLVDRRQGYTF
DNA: TGTGCCAGCAGCTTAGTGGACAGGCGGCAGGGCTACACCTTC

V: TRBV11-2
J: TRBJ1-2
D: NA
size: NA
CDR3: CASSFGLYGGDYGYTF
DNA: TGTGCCAGCAGCTTCGGATTGTATGGGGGGGACTATGGCTACACCTTC

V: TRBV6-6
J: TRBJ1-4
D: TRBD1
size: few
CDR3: CASSYGTGGEKLFF
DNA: TGTGCCAGCAGTTACGGGACAGGGGGTGAAAAACTGTTTTTT

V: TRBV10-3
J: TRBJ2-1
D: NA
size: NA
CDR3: CAISERQADYNEQFF
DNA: TGTGCCATCAGTGAACGACAGGCAGACTACAATGAGCAGTTCTTC

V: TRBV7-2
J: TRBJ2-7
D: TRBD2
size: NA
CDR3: CASSLPILAGGVDEQYF
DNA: TGTGCCAGCAGCTTGCCTATTTTAGCGGGAGGGGTAGACGAGCAGTACTTC

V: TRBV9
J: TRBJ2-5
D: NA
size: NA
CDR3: CASSVGTVHETQYF
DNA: TGTGCCAGCAGCGTAGGTACAGTCCACGAGACCCAGTACTTC

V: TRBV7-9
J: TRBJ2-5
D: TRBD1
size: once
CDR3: CASSLGQGKETQYF
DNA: TGTGCCAGCAGCCTGGGACAGGGTAAAGAGACCCAGTACTTC

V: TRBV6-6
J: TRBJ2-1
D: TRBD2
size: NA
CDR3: CASSYGSGPTYNEQFF
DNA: TGTGCCAGCAGCTACGGTAGCGGGCCAACCTACAATGAGCAGTTCTTC

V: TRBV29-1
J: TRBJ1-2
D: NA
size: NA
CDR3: CSVARANYGYTF
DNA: TGCAGCGTTGCTCGGGCGAACTATGGCTACACCTTC

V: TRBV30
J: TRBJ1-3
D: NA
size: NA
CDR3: CAWDTDGNTIYF
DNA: TGTGCCTGGGACACCGACGGAAACACCATATATTTT

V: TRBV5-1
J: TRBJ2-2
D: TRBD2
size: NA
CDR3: CASSLGTSSLNTGELFF
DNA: TGCGCCAGCAGCTTAGGGACTAGCAGTCTGAACACCGGGGAGCTGTTTTTT

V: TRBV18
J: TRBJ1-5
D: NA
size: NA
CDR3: CASSPSTGNNQPQHF
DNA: TGTGCCAGCTCACCAAGTACTGGAAACAATCAGCCCCAGCATTTT

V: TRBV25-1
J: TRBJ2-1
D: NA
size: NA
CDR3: CASSVYNEQFF
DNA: TGTGCCAGCAGTGTCTACAATGAGCAGTTCTTC

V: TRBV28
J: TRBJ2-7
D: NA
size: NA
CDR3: CASRTGLYEQYF
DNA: TGTGCCAGCAGGACGGGACTCTACGAGCAGTACTTC

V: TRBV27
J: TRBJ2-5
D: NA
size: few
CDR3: CASSSSYQETQYF
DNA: TGTGCCAGCAGTTCCTCGTACCAAGAGACCCAGTACTTC